Below are 13 T cell receptor beta chains sequenced from a single sample in a study of cytomegalovirus exposure and HLA in healthy donors. Generated by immunoSEQ multiplex PCR, the TCRdb table keeps only in-frame clones and is missing some. The sample carries about 56,000 clones, just over 90% recorded once. Sequencing input: PBMCs. Receptors were obtained from a woman aged 18-30 years in good health and CMV-seropositive.

The J gene is TRBJ1-5, the V gene TRBV6-1; a weak D match, TRBD1 (5 bases). CDR3 length equals 14 residues. From germline, CDR1 is MNHNS and CDR2 SASEGT. The V and J ends lost 10 bases and 4 bases respectively, with 17 bases between them. CDR3 sequence: CAIRGQGWNQPQHF. The CDR3 bases are TGTGCCATTAGGGGTCAGGGTTGGAATCAGCCCCAGCATTTT.

The chain uses TRBV18 and TRBJ2-7, with 13 nucleotides matching TRBD2. CDR1 is KGHSH, CDR2 LQKENI, per germline. This CDR3 is built from 15 residues. V dropped 4 bases and J dropped 7; count of bases not matched to a gene: 7. CDR3 sequence (DNA): TGTGCCAGCTCACGAACTAGCGGGGGGGCTTGGGAGCAGTACTTC. It is translated as CASSRTSGGAWEQYF.

V gene TRBV30 combines with J gene TRBJ1-4; D gene ambiguous. Trimming shortened V by 4 bases and J by 0 bases, and 9 bases separated the two germline ends. Germline CDR1 and CDR2: GTSNPN and SVGIG (reference sequence). This CDR3 comprises 14 residues. In nucleotides, the CDR3 is TGTGCCTGGAATCCGTCGGCAACTAATGAAAAACTGTTTTTT. This gives the protein CAWNPSATNEKLFF.

V is TRBV18 and J is TRBJ1-1; D unresolved. The V gene lost 2 bases and the J gene lost 4 bases, with 5 bases spanning the gap. CDR1 is KGHSH, CDR2 LQKENI, per germline. There are 12 residues in the CDR3. The CDR3 nucleotides are TGTGCCAGCTCACCATCGGTCACTGAAGCTTTCTTT. Translating it yields CASSPSVTEAFF. Drawing the rest from reference TRBV18 and TRBJ1-1, the complete variable domain is NAGVMQNPRHLVRRRGQEARLRCSPMKGHSHVYWYRQLPEEGLKFMVYLQKENIIDESGMPKERFSAEFPKEGPSILRIQQVVRGDSAAYFCASSPSVTEAFFGQGTRLTVV.

This chain links TRBV19 with TRBJ2-5, with D perhaps TRBD1 (5 bases). CDR1 LNHDA and CDR2 SQIVND come from the germline V gene (reference sequence). This CDR3 spans 15 amino acids. V was pared by 6 bases and J by 0 bases, with 14 bases between. This CDR3 is CASRAEWGNQETQYF. CDR3 in DNA: TGTGCCAGTAGGGCCGAGTGGGGCAACCAAGAGACCCAGTACTTC.

This rearrangement joins TRBV2 to TRBJ2-1; 9 bases agree with TRBD2. The J segment lost 2 bases and the V segment lost 6 bases, leaving 8 bases of the junction unmatched. CDR3 length: 16 amino acids. The germline V gene has CDR1 SNHLY and CDR2 FYNNEI. CDR3 region: CASRKGLAYPYNEQFF. The CDR3 DNA follows: TGTGCCAGCAGAAAGGGACTAGCTTACCCCTACAATGAGCAGTTCTTC.

The rearrangement links TRBV5-5 to TRBJ1-6; no clear D gene. Germline V gene lookup returns CDR1 SGHKS and CDR2 YYEKEE (reference sequence). The CDR3 is 15 residues long. V lost 2 bases, J lost 5 bases, and 11 bases lay in between. Here the CDR3 DNA reads TGTGCCAGCAGCTTCGGCCAGCTAGATAATTCACCCCTCCACTTT. It translates to CASSFGQLDNSPLHF.

The chain is built from TRBV7-2 and TRBJ2-1, with TRBD2 as a possible D gene (5 bases). The CDR3 is 15 amino acids. Germline V CDR1 and CDR2: SGHTA, FQGNSA. The V gene lost 2 bases and the J gene lost 3 bases, with 11 bases spanning the gap. The CDR3 DNA follows: TGTGCCAGCAGCTTAAACGACTACCGCTACAATGAGCAGTTCTTC. Residues: CASSLNDYRYNEQFF.

The chain has TRBV7-6 and TRBJ1-1; D not certain. The germline V and J ends were trimmed by 1 base and 1 base, with 10 bases remaining between them. Germline V CDR1 and CDR2: SGHVS, FNYEAQ. CDR3 size: 15 residues. The CDR3 nucleotides read TGTGCCAGCAGCTTAGATAGTCGCCCGAACACTGAAGCTTTCTTT. Its protein product is CASSLDSRPNTEAFF.

The CDR3 region has the DNA TGTGCCACCAGCAGAGACAGGGGAACTAATGAAAAACTGTTTTTT. Protein: CATSRDRGTNEKLFF. The J gene is TRBJ1-4, the V gene TRBV15; maybe TRBD1 (6 bases). The germline CDR1 and CDR2 sequences are LNHNV and YYDKDF (reference sequence). Trimming left V 0 bases short and J 1 base short, with 6 bases between. The CDR3 runs 15 residues.

The chain joins TRBV7-6 to TRBJ2-7; 11 bases line up with TRBD1. The germline V gene encodes CDR1 SGHVS and CDR2 FNYEAQ. The CDR3 is 15 amino acids. The ends lost 4 bases at V and 2 bases at J; junction bases unmatched: 4. The CDR3 here is CASSSQDRGPYEQYF. As DNA, the CDR3 is TGTGCCAGCAGCTCCCAGGACAGGGGGCCCTACGAGCAGTACTTC.

The chain combines TRBV15 with TRBJ1-1; D uncertain. The CDR3 loop spans 15 amino acids. The germline V gene has CDR1 LNHNV and CDR2 YYDKDF (reference sequence). V dropped 7 bases and J dropped 0 bases, with 15 bases sitting between them. DNA of the CDR3: TGTGCCACCAAAAAAGGGAGGGAAATGAACACTGAAGCTTTCTTT. Its protein is CATKKGREMNTEAFF.

The J gene is TRBJ1-5, the V gene TRBV19; tentative D call: TRBD1 (6 bases). CDR3 length: 15 amino acids. The germline V gene has CDR1 LNHDA and CDR2 SQIVND (reference sequence). V lost 4 bases and J 3 bases, leaving 13 bases between the germline ends. Here the CDR3 reads CASSTSGQTNQPQHF. CDR3 DNA: TGTGCCAGTAGTACGTCTGGACAGACCAATCAGCCCCAGCATTTT.